The 22 T cell receptor beta chains in this list originate from one sample, sequenced in a study of blood T cell repertoires in COVID-19. Profiling relied on immunoSEQ multiplex PCR, and the TCRdb table lists in-frame clones only, not all of them. The table has 240,000 or so clones, around 81% seen once. Sequenced sample: peripheral blood. The receptors originated from an elderly woman with COVID-19, enrolled during active disease.

The rearrangement joins TRBV3-1 (or the pseudogene TRBV3-2) to TRBJ1-3; the match to TRBD1 covers 7 bases. The CDR3 contains 16 residues. CDR1 LGHDT and CDR2 YNNKEL come from the germline V gene (reference sequence). Germline trimming cut 4 bases from V and 0 bases from J; bases unmatched to any gene: 6. The CDR3 sequence is CASSRDSRSSGNTIYF. The CDR3 DNA follows: TGTGCCAGCAGCCGGGACAGTCGAAGCTCTGGAAACACCATATATTTT.

The chain couples TRBV2 to TRBJ2-2; D is perhaps TRBD1 (5 bases). The CDR3 consists of 14 residues. V was clipped by 6 bases and J by 4 bases, with 12 bases between them. CDR1 and CDR2 from the germline V gene are SNHLY and FYNNEI. The CDR3 DNA reads TGTGCCAGCAGCCCCGAGACAGCCACCGGGGAGCTGTTTTTT. Its translation is CASSPETATGELFF.

This CDR3 reads CASSLGTGGSYEQYF. CDR3 nucleotides: TGTGCCAGCAGCCTGGGCACAGGGGGCTCCTACGAGCAGTACTTC. The chain recombines TRBV3-1 (or the pseudogene TRBV3-2) with TRBJ2-7; 8 bases align to TRBD1. The CDR3 is 15 amino acids. Germline V gene data show CDR1 as LGHDT and CDR2 as YNNKEL (reference sequence). Losses at the gene ends were 4 bases for V and 0 bases for J; bases not matched to a gene: 5.

The chain links TRBV19 to TRBJ1-5; TRBD1 matches at 7 bases. Per germline, CDR1 LNHDA and CDR2 SQIVND (reference sequence). The CDR3 has 15 residues. V shed 4 bases, J shed 7 bases, and the junction held 10 bases outside the gene matches. The CDR3 region is CASSTIQGGRQPQHF. The CDR3 DNA follows: TGTGCCAGTAGTACCATACAAGGGGGCAGGCAGCCCCAGCATTTT.

The chain carries TRBV5-1 and TRBJ1-1; 9 positions agree with TRBD1. Germline CDR1 and CDR2: SGHRS and YFSETQ. Trimming took 4 bases from V and 8 from J; bases not matched to a gene: 9. This CDR3 is built from 14 residues. The CDR3 loop reads CASSQTPGQGEAFF. For the CDR3, the DNA is TGCGCCAGCAGCCAGACCCCGGGACAGGGAGAAGCTTTCTTT.

The V and J genes are TRBV11-3 and TRBJ2-5; 11 bases align to TRBD2. This CDR3 contains 15 residues. Trimming removed 5 bases from V and 2 bases from J; junction bases left unmatched: 4. Germline loops: CDR1 SGHNT, CDR2 YENEEA. The CDR3 reads CASSTGLAEQETQYF. The CDR3 DNA sequence: TGTGCCAGCAGCACGGGACTAGCGGAACAAGAGACCCAGTACTTC. Full variable domain (missing parts from reference TRBV11-3 and TRBJ2-5): EAGVVQSPRYKIIEKKQPVAFWCNPISGHNTLYWYLQNLGQGPELLIRYENEEAVDDSQLPKDRFSAERLKGVDSTLKIQPAELGDSAVYLCASSTGLAEQETQYFGPGTRLLVL.

The chain joins TRBV12-3 or TRBV12-4 to TRBJ1-6; D perhaps matches TRBD1 (6 bases). With 2 bases removed from V and 8 bases from J, the gap between germline ends came to 7 bases. The CDR3 consists of 13 residues. The CDR3 bases are TGTGCCAGCAGTTTAAAGGGGGATTCACCCCTCCACTTT. Protein sequence: CASSLKGDSPLHF.

This clone was counted a few times. The chain is built from TRBV19 and TRBJ2-7; 8 nucleotides match TRBD1. The germline V gene encodes CDR1 LNHDA and CDR2 SQIVND (reference sequence). J gave up 5 bases and V 10 bases, and 13 bases lay outside the gene matches. This CDR3 contains 14 residues. This CDR3 reads CANPPGQGRNEQYF. Written as DNA, the CDR3 is TGTGCCAACCCACCAGGACAGGGTAGGAACGAGCAGTACTTC.

This chain uses TRBV18 with TRBJ1-5, with 9 bases matching TRBD1. The CDR3 is 16 residues long. In germline, CDR1 is KGHSH, CDR2 LQKENI. After removal of 3 bases from V and 1 base from J, the junction contained 4 bases not matched to a gene. The DNA of the CDR3 is TGTGCCAGCTCACCTTGGACAGGGGCAAGCAATCAGCCCCAGCATTTT. It encodes CASSPWTGASNQPQHF.

The chain combines TRBV18 with TRBJ2-2; 7 bases align to TRBD2. The CDR3 is 15 amino acids. V lost 1 base and J lost 4; bases outside the gene matches: 3. Germline V gene sequence: CDR1 KGHSH, CDR2 LQKENI. The CDR3 DNA follows: TGTGCCAGCTCACCACTCACGGGAGGCACCGGGGAGCTGTTTTTT. It translates to CASSPLTGGTGELFF.

The chain has TRBV7-2 and TRBJ1-2; D perhaps matches TRBD1 (5 bases). Germline CDR1 is SGHTA and CDR2 is FQGNSA. CDR3 length: 13 residues. Trimming cost V 1 base and J 4 bases, with 7 bases left between them. The CDR3 here is CASSLDRFYGYTF. CDR3 nucleotide sequence: TGTGCCAGCAGCTTAGACAGGTTCTATGGCTACACCTTC.

V is TRBV7-9 and J is TRBJ1-5, with D tentatively TRBD1 (5 bases). V was trimmed by 1 base and J by 4 bases, leaving 5 bases between them. In germline, CDR1 is SEHNR, CDR2 FQNEAQ (reference sequence). CDR3 length: 13 residues. The CDR3 sequence: CASSLGQNQPQHF. CDR3 nucleotide sequence: TGTGCCAGCAGCTTAGGACAGAATCAGCCCCAGCATTTT.

The rearrangement uses TRBV4-2 and TRBJ2-7; TRBD1 matches 7 bases. This CDR3 is built from 16 residues. Germline-derived CDR1 and CDR2 are LGHNA and YNFKEQ. V lost 0 bases and J lost 0; bases outside the gene matches: 5. The CDR3 is CASSQDGDRVSYEQYF. In DNA, the CDR3 is TGTGCCAGCAGCCAAGATGGGGACAGAGTCTCCTACGAGCAGTACTTC.

This clone was observed once. The chain links TRBV30 to TRBJ1-6, with 7 bases that match TRBD1. V lost 2 bases, J lost 16 bases, and 11 bases stayed unmatched. The CDR3 loop spans 13 amino acids. CDR1 GTSNPN and CDR2 SVGIG come from the germline V gene (reference sequence). The CDR3: CAWSPAPGTALHF. In nucleotides, the CDR3 is TGTGCCTGGAGTCCTGCGCCCGGGACAGCTCTCCACTTT.

V usage is TRBV30 and J usage is TRBJ1-2; no firm D call. Trimming took 5 bases from V and 8 from J, leaving 9 bases between them. From germline, CDR1 is GTSNPN and CDR2 SVGIG (reference sequence). The CDR3 contains 10 residues. CDR3 in DNA: TGTGCCTGGGAGGGAGGCGGCTACACCTTC. Protein product: CAWEGGGYTF.

The chain employs TRBV10-3 and TRBJ1-2; 9 bases map to TRBD1. The V gene's germline CDR1 is ENHRY and CDR2 SYGVKD. The CDR3 runs 14 residues. With V trimmed by 6 bases and J by 3 bases, 5 bases remained unmatched. CDR3 loop: CAISGQGPDYGYTF. In nucleotides, the CDR3 is TGTGCCATCAGCGGACAGGGGCCGGACTATGGCTACACCTTC.

This chain links TRBV11-3 with TRBJ2-2; 7 nucleotides match TRBD2. The V gene end was trimmed by 5 bases and the J gene end by 4 bases; junction bases not matched to a gene: 1. The germline V gene encodes CDR1 SGHNT and CDR2 YENEEA. This CDR3 is built from 13 residues. CDR3 DNA: TGTGCCAGCAGCCGCGGGGGCACCGGGGAGCTGTTTTTT. It specifies CASSRGGTGELFF. Full variable domain (missing parts from reference TRBV11-3 and TRBJ2-2): EAGVVQSPRYKIIEKKQPVAFWCNPISGHNTLYWYLQNLGQGPELLIRYENEEAVDDSQLPKDRFSAERLKGVDSTLKIQPAELGDSAVYLCASSRGGTGELFFGEGSRLTVL.

The rearrangement links TRBV6-2 or TRBV6-3 to TRBJ2-7, with D possibly matching TRBD1 (6 bases). The germline V gene has CDR1 MNHEY and CDR2 SVGEGT. This CDR3 is 15 amino acids long. V was cut by 4 bases and J by 0 bases, with 13 bases left in between. The CDR3 region is CASSSHGQPSYEQYF. As DNA, the CDR3 is TGTGCCAGCAGTTCCCATGGACAGCCCTCCTACGAGCAGTACTTC.

The V call is TRBV11-2, the J call TRBJ2-2; D possibly corresponds to TRBD2 (5 bases). The germline V and J ends were trimmed by 1 base and 6 bases, with 12 bases remaining between them. The CDR3 runs 15 residues. The germline V gene encodes CDR1 SGHAT and CDR2 FQNNGV. The CDR3 nucleotides read TGTGCCAGCAGCTTAGTGGCCGGGGTAGCCGGGGAGCTGTTTTTT. It is translated as CASSLVAGVAGELFF.

The chain links TRBV10-3 to TRBJ2-5; 7 bases agree with TRBD1. The length of the CDR3 is 16 residues. CDR1 ENHRY and CDR2 SYGVKD come from the germline V gene. After removal of 5 bases from V and 5 bases from J, the junction contained 14 bases not matched to a gene. CDR3 in DNA: TGTGCCATCAGTTCATTGGGGGATACGACAGGGGAGACCCAGTACTTC. It codes for CAISSLGDTTGETQYF.

The genes are TRBV27 and TRBJ1-4; possibly TRBD1 for D (6 bases). Germline V gene data show CDR1 as MNHEY and CDR2 as SMNVEV (reference sequence). V lost 6 bases and J lost 7, with 15 bases in between. The CDR3 totals 14 residues. The CDR3: CASSLGGKAEKLFF. CDR3 sequence (DNA): TGTGCCAGCAGCCTAGGGGGAAAGGCTGAAAAACTGTTTTTT. The whole variable domain, filled in from reference TRBV27 and TRBJ1-4, reads EAQVTQNPRYLITVTGKKLTVTCSQNMNHEYMSWYRQDPGLGLRQIYYSMNVEVTDKGDVPEGYKVSRKEKRNFPLILESPSPNQTSLYFCASSLGGKAEKLFFGSGTQLSVL.

This chain uses TRBV5-1 with TRBJ1-2; tentative D call: TRBD1 (6 bases). The CDR3 length is 15 residues. Germline CDR1 and CDR2: SGHRS and YFSETQ. The V end lost 4 bases, the J end lost 2 bases, and 15 bases lay between the germline ends. The CDR3 is CASSPRTDVNYGYTF. DNA of the CDR3: TGCGCCAGCAGCCCGCGGACAGACGTGAACTATGGCTACACCTTC.